Sequencing of this T cell receptor (beta chain) was carried out in a study of shared T cell receptors in the human thymus. This CDR3 is built from 16 residues. Trimming took 3 bases from V and 5 from J; bases not matched to a gene: 8. Germline loops: CDR1 SNHLY, CDR2 FYNNEI. This table comes from immunoSEQ multiplex PCR, and its TCRdb copy is limited to in-frame clones, with some not included. Of approximately 760,000 clones in the sample, approximately 83% were seen once. These sequences were also reported in another study, on human thymus T cells. Per that paper: Resections from corrective heart surgery supplied the thymus tissue. Gene usage for V and J segments appeared biased in thymic and blood repertoires.

Sequenced material: thymocytes. This receptor was obtained from a girl less than two years old with a congenital heart defect. V and J are TRBV2 and TRBJ2-5, with 11 nucleotides matching TRBD1. CDR3 nucleotide sequence: TGTGCCAGCAGTGATCCGGGACAGGGGGTCAGGGAGACCCAGTACTTC. Amino acids: CASSDPGQGVRETQYF.